This T cell receptor (beta chain) was observed in a study of blood T cell repertoires in COVID-19. Overall study context: The samples span acute and convalescent COVID-19 from the United States, Italy and Spain. The analysed material was cDNA or gDNA that came from T cells, B-cell-depleted T cells, or PBMCs.

The J segment lost 2 bases and the V segment lost 1 base, leaving 16 bases of the junction unmatched. CDR3 size: 20 residues. The germline gives CDR1 SGHRS, CDR2 YFSETQ. In the original workflow: Estimation of nucleated cell counts was performed using reference gene primer amplification. Using immunoSEQ multiplex PCR, the repertoire was profiled, and TCRdb retains in-frame clones only, with some absent. V, J and clone size are taken as reported in that table, and D and trimming were inferred from the DNA itself. The sample holds 340,000 or so clones, over 75% seen once. This clonotype was obtained from a man aged 50 to 60 with active or convalescent COVID-19. The sample taken for sequencing was peripheral blood. The chain links TRBV5-1 to TRBJ2-3, with 10 bases aligning to TRBD1. The CDR3 sequence: CASSLFGTGDGVGYTDTQYF. The CDR3 DNA follows: TGCGCCAGCAGCTTGTTCGGGACAGGGGACGGCGTGGGGTACACAGATACGCAGTATTTT.